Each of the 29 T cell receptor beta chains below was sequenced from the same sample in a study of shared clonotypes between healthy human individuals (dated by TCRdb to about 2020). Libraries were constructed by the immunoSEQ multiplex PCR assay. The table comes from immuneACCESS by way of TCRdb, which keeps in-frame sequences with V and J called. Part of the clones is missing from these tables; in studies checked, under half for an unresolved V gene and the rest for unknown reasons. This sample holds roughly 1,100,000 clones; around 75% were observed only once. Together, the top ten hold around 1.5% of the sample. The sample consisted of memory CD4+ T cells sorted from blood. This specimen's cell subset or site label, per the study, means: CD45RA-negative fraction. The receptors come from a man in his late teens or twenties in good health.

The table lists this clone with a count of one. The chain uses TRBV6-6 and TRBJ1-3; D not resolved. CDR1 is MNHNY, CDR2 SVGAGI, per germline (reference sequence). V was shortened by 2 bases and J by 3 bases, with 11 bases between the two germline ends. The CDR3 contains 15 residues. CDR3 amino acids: CASSYVQSSGNTIYF. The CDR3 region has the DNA TGTGCCAGCAGTTACGTACAGAGTAGTGGAAACACCATATATTTT.

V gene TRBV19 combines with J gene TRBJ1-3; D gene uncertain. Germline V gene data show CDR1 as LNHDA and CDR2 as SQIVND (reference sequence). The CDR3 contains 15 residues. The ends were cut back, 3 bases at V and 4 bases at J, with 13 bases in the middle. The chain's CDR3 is CASSISGFAGNTIYF. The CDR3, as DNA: TGTGCCAGTAGTATTTCAGGTTTCGCGGGAAACACCATATATTTT.

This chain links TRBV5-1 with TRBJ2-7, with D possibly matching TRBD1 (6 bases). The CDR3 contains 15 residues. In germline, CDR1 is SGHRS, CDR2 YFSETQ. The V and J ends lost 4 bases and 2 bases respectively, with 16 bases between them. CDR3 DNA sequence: TGCGCCAGCAGCACTCGACAGGCACCGGCCTACGAGCAGTACTTC. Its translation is CASSTRQAPAYEQYF.

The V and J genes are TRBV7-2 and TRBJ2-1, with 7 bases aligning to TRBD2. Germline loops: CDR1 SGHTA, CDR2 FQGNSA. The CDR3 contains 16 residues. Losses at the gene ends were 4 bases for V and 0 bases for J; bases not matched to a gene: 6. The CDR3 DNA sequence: TGTGCCAGCAGCTGGGAGGGGTCCAACTCCTACAATGAGCAGTTCTTC. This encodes CASSWEGSNSYNEQFF.

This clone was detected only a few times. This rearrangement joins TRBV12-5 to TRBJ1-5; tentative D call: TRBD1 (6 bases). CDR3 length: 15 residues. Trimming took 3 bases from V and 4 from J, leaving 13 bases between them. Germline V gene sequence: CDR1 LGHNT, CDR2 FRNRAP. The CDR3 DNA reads TGTGCTAGTGGTTTAGAGGGGGGAAGGAATCAGCCCCAGCATTTT. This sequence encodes CASGLEGGRNQPQHF.

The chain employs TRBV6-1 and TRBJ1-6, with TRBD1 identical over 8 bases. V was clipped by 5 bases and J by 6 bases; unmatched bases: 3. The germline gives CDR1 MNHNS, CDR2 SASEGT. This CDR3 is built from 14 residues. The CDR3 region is CASSRDRFNSPLHF. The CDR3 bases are TGTGCCAGCAGTCGGGACAGGTTTAATTCACCCCTCCACTTT.

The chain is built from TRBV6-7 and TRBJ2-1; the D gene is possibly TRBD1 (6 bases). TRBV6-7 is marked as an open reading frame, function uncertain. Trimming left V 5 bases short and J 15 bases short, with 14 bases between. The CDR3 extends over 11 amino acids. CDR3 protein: CASSPGPRGFF. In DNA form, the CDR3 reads TGTGCCAGCAGTCCGGGACCCAGGGGGTTCTTC.

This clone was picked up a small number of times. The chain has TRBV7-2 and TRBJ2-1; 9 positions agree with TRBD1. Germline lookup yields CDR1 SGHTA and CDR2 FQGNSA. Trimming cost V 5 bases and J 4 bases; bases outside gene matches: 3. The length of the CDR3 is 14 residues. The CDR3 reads CASSADRGYNEQFF. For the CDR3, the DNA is TGTGCCAGCAGCGCGGACAGGGGTTACAATGAGCAGTTCTTC.

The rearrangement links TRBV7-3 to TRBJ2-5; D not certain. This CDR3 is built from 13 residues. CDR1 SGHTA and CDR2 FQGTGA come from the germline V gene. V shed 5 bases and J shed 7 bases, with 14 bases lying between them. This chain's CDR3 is CASSLQGMGTQYF. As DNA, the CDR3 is TGTGCCAGCAGCCTCCAAGGGATGGGGACCCAGTACTTC.

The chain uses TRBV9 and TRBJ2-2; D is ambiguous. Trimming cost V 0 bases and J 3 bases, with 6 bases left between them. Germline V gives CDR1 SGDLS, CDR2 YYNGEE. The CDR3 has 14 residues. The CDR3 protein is CASSVALDTGELFF. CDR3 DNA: TGTGCCAGCAGCGTAGCTTTGGACACCGGGGAGCTGTTTTTT.

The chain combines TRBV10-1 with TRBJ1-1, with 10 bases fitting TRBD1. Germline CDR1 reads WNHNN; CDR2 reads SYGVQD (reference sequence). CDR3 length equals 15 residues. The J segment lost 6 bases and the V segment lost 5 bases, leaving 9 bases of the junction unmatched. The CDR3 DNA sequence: TGCGCCAGCAGTACCGGGACAGGGGACTCGGCTGAAGCTTTCTTT. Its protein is CASSTGTGDSAEAFF.

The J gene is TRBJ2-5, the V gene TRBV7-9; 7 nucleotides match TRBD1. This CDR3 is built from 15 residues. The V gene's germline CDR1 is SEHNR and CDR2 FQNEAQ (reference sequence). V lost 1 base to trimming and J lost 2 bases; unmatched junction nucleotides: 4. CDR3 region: CASSLGDRVQETQYF. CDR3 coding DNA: TGTGCCAGCAGCTTAGGCGACAGGGTTCAAGAGACCCAGTACTTC.

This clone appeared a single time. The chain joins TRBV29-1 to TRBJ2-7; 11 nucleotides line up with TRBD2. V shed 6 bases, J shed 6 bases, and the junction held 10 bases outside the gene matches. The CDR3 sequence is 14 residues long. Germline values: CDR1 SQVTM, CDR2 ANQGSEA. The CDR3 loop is CSVSSGGSFSEQYF. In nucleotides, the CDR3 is TGCAGCGTCTCTAGCGGGGGGTCTTTCTCCGAGCAGTACTTC.

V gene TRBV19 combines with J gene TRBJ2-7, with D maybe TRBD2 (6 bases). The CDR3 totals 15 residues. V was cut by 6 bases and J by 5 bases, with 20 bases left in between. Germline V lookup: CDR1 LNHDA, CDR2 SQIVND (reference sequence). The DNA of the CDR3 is TGTGCCAGTAGGGATGGGGGGTCCTTTCCGGACGAGCAGTACTTC. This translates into CASRDGGSFPDEQYF.

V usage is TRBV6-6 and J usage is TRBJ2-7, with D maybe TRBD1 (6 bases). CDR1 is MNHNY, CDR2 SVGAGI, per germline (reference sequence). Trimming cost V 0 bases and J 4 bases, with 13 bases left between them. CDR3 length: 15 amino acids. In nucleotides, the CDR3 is TGTGCCAGCAGTTACTCAGGACAGTCGGGATACGAGCAGTACTTC. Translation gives CASSYSGQSGYEQYF.

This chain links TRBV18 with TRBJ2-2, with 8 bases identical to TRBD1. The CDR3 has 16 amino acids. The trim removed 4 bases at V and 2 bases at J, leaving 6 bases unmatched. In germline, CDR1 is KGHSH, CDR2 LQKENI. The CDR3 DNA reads TGTGCCAGCTCACTAAGACAGGGGTCAAACACCGGGGAGCTGTTTTTT. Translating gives CASSLRQGSNTGELFF.

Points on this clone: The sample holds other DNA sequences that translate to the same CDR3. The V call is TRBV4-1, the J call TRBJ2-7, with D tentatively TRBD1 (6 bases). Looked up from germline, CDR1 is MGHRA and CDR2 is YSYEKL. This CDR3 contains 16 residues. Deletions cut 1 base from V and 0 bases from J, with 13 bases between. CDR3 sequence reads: CASSQGAGTTSYEQYF. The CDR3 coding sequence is TGCGCCAGCAGCCAAGGGGCCGGGACAACCTCCTACGAGCAGTACTTC.

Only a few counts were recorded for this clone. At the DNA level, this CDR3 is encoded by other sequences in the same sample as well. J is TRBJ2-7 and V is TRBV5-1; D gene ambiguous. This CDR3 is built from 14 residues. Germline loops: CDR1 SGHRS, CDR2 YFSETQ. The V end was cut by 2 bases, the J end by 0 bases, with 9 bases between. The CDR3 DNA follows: TGCGCCAGCAGCTTAGATAGCAGCTCCTACGAGCAGTACTTC. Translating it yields CASSLDSSSYEQYF.

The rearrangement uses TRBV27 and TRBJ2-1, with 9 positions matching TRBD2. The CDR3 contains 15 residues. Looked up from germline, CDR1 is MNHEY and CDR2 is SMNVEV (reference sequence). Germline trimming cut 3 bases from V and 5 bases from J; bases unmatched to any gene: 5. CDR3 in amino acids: CASSFSGRNDNEQFF. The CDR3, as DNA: TGTGCCAGCAGTTTTAGCGGGAGAAACGACAATGAGCAGTTCTTC.

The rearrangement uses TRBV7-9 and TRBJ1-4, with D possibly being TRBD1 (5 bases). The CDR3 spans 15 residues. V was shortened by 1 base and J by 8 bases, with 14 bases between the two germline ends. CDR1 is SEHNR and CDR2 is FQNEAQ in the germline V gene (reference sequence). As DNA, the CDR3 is TGTGCCAGCAGCTTAGTGTGGGGCGACTCCGAAAAACTGTTTTTT. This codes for CASSLVWGDSEKLFF.

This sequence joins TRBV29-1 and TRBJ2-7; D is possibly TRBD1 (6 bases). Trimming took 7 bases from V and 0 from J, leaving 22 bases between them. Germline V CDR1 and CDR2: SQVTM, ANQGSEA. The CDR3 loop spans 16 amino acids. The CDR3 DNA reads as TGCAGCGCCCTTCATACACAGGGTCTAGGCTCCTACGAGCAGTACTTC. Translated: CSALHTQGLGSYEQYF.

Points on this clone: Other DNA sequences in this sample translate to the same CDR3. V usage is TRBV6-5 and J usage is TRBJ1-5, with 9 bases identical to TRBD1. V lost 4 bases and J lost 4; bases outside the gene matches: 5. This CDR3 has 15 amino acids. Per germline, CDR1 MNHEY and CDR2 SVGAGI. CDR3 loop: CASSSGTGLNQPQHF. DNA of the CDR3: TGTGCCAGCAGTTCCGGGACAGGGCTAAATCAGCCCCAGCATTTT.

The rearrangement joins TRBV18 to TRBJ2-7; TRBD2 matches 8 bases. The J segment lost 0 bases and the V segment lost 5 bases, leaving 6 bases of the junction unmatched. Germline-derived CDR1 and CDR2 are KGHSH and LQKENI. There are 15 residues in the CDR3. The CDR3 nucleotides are TGTGCCAGCTCAGTAACTAGCGGAAGCTCCTACGAGCAGTACTTC. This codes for CASSVTSGSSYEQYF.

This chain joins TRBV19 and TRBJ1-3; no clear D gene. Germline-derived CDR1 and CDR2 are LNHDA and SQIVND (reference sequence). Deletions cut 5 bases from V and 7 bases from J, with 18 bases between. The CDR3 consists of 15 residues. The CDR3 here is CASSGFRGRGNTIYF. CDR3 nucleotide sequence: TGTGCCAGTAGTGGGTTCCGGGGAAGAGGGAACACCATATATTTT.

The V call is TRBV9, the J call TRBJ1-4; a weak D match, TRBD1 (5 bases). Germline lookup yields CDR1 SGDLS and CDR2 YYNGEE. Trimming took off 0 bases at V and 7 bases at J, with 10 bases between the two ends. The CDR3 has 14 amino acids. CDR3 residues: CASSVEAGREKLFF. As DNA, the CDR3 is TGTGCCAGCAGCGTAGAGGCAGGGCGTGAAAAACTGTTTTTT.

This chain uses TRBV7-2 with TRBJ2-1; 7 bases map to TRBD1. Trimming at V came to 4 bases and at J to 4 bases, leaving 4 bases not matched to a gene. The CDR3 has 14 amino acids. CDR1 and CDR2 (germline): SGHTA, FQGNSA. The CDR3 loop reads CASSWGQPYNEQFF. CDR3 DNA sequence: TGTGCCAGCAGCTGGGGACAGCCTTACAATGAGCAGTTCTTC.

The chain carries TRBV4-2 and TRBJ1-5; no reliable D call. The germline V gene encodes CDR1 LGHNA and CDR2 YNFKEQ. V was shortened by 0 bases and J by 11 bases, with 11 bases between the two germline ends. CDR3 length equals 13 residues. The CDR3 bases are TGTGCCAGCAGCCAAGATCTCGTAGGAGCCCAGCATTTT. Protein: CASSQDLVGAQHF.

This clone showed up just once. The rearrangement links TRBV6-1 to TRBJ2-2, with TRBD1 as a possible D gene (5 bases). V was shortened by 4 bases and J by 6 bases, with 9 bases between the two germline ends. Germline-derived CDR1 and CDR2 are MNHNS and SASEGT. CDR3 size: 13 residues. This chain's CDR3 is CASSATGSGELFF. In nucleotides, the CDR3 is TGTGCCAGCAGTGCCACAGGTTCCGGGGAGCTGTTTTTT.

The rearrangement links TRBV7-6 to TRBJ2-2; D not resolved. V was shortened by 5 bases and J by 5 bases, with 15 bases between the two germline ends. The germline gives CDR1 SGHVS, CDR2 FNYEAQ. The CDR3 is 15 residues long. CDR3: CASSPNEVRTGELFF. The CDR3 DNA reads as TGTGCCAGCAGCCCAAATGAAGTCCGTACCGGGGAGCTGTTTTTT.